Listed below are T cell receptor beta chains from one sample, sequenced in a study of post-analysis software for immune sequencing data. TCRdb analysed the PCR reads with MiXCR anew, one entry per CDR3 protein. The sample carries about 400,000 distinct CDR3 sequences, around a third recorded once. The sample was blood. The receptor set was obtained from a girl aged 5-17 years with multiple sclerosis. Each CDR3 is given with its conserved first and last residue. The D gene is left open where the match is weak. The size entry is marked missing in some rows and otherwise reads once, few, many or a size class.

cdr3_nt: TGTGCCAGCAGTTCCCCACACCACTCTGGGGCCAACGTCCTGACTTTC
cdr3_aa: CASSSPHHSGANVLTF
clone_size: .
v_call: TRBV7-8
d_call: .
j_call: TRBJ2-6

cdr3_nt: TGCAACGTCTCGAGCGACGGAGTGAGGACTGAAGCTTTCTTT
cdr3_aa: CNVSSDGVRTEAFF
clone_size: .
v_call: TRBV29-1
d_call: .
j_call: TRBJ1-1

cdr3_nt: TGTGCCAGTAGTGAGGGACTAGCGGTGGAAAATGAGCAGTTCTTC
cdr3_aa: CASSEGLAVENEQFF
clone_size: few
v_call: TRBV19
d_call: TRBD2
j_call: TRBJ2-1

cdr3_nt: TGCGCCAGCAGTGCCTCCGGGACAGTCGACATTCAGTACTTC
cdr3_aa: CASSASGTVDIQYF
clone_size: .
v_call: TRBV10-2
d_call: TRBD1
j_call: TRBJ2-4

cdr3_nt: TGCGCCAGCAACCAGGACGTCAGGGTGAGCTCCTATAATTCACCCCTCCACTTT
cdr3_aa: CASNQDVRVSSYNSPLHF
clone_size: .
v_call: TRBV4-1
d_call: .
j_call: TRBJ1-6

cdr3_nt: TGTGCCAGCAGTGAAGGGGGACTAGCCCAAGAGACCCAGTACTTC
cdr3_aa: CASSEGGLAQETQYF
clone_size: .
v_call: TRBV2
d_call: TRBD2
j_call: TRBJ2-5

cdr3_nt: TGTGCCAGCAGCTACCACGGGACCCAGTACTTC
cdr3_aa: CASSYHGTQYF
clone_size: few
v_call: TRBV7-2
d_call: .
j_call: TRBJ2-5

cdr3_nt: TGCAGTGCTGACCGTCTGAGGCGGGGGGGCGGGAATGAGCAGTTCTTC
cdr3_aa: CSADRLRRGGGNEQFF
clone_size: few
v_call: TRBV20-1
d_call: TRBD2
j_call: TRBJ2-1

cdr3_nt: TGTGCCAGCAGTTTGGGGTACAGGGGCGATGAGCAGTTCTTC
cdr3_aa: CASSLGYRGDEQFF
clone_size: .
v_call: TRBV12-3/TRBV12-4
d_call: TRBD1
j_call: TRBJ2-1

cdr3_nt: TGTGCCAGCAGTACCAGGGGCAGGAGCCAAGAGACCCAGTACTTC
cdr3_aa: CASSTRGRSQETQYF
clone_size: .
v_call: TRBV6-5
d_call: .
j_call: TRBJ2-5

cdr3_nt: TGTGCCAGCAGCACCGGTCGGACAGCTACCAACTATAGCTACACCTTC
cdr3_aa: CASSTGRTATNYSYTF
clone_size: .
v_call: TRBV27
d_call: .
j_call: TRBJ1-2

cdr3_nt: TGCAGTGCTAGAGTGGGCGTCGGTGAGCAGTTCTTC
cdr3_aa: CSARVGVGEQFF
clone_size: .
v_call: TRBV20-1
d_call: .
j_call: TRBJ2-1

cdr3_nt: TGTGCCATCAGAGAAGATACCGGGACTCACACTGAAGCTTTCTTT
cdr3_aa: CAIREDTGTHTEAFF
clone_size: few
v_call: TRBV10-3
d_call: .
j_call: TRBJ1-1

cdr3_nt: TGTGCCAGCAGAACGGGACAGGACACCGGGGAGCTGTTTTTT
cdr3_aa: CASRTGQDTGELFF
clone_size: .
v_call: TRBV12-3/TRBV12-4
d_call: TRBD1
j_call: TRBJ2-2

cdr3_nt: TGTGCCAGCAGCCTACTGGCGGGGGGCGCCTACAATGAGCAGTTCTTC
cdr3_aa: CASSLLAGGAYNEQFF
clone_size: .
v_call: TRBV7-2
d_call: TRBD2
j_call: TRBJ2-1

cdr3_nt: TGTGCCAGCACCCTAGGACTAGCGGGGACAGAGACCCAGTACTTC
cdr3_aa: CASTLGLAGTETQYF
clone_size: few
v_call: TRBV7-9
d_call: TRBD2
j_call: TRBJ2-5

cdr3_nt: TGTGCCAGCAGTTTATATCCATTCCCGGACAGCTACGAGCAGTACTTC
cdr3_aa: CASSLYPFPDSYEQYF
clone_size: .
v_call: TRBV27
d_call: .
j_call: TRBJ2-7

cdr3_nt: TGCAGCGGACGCAACACTGAAGCTTTCTTT
cdr3_aa: CSGRNTEAFF
clone_size: .
v_call: TRBV29-1
d_call: .
j_call: TRBJ1-1

cdr3_nt: TGTGCCAGCAGCCACGGGGGGGACACAGATACGCAGTATTTT
cdr3_aa: CASSHGGDTDTQYF
clone_size: .
v_call: TRBV6-4
d_call: TRBD2
j_call: TRBJ2-3

cdr3_nt: TGTGCCAGCAGCTTAGGTGGAGTTTGGGAGCAGTACTTC
cdr3_aa: CASSLGGVWEQYF
clone_size: .
v_call: TRBV7-9
d_call: .
j_call: TRBJ2-7

cdr3_nt: TGTGCCAGCAGCTTAAGTATGAACACTGAAGCTTTCTTT
cdr3_aa: CASSLSMNTEAFF
clone_size: few
v_call: TRBV7-3
d_call: .
j_call: TRBJ1-1

cdr3_nt: TGTGCCAGCAGCCAGTCCAACTATGGCTACACCTTC
cdr3_aa: CASSQSNYGYTF
clone_size: few
v_call: TRBV3-1
d_call: .
j_call: TRBJ1-2

cdr3_nt: TGTGCCAGCAGCTTAGCCGGACAGGGGGCTAGCGGGGTCTTCGCCTACGAGCAGTACTTC
cdr3_aa: CASSLAGQGASGVFAYEQYF
clone_size: once
v_call: TRBV7-3
d_call: TRBD1
j_call: TRBJ2-7

cdr3_nt: TGTGCCAGCAGCTTCACGGGGGTCGGGGCCAACGTCCTGACTTTC
cdr3_aa: CASSFTGVGANVLTF
clone_size: .
v_call: TRBV7-2
d_call: .
j_call: TRBJ2-6

cdr3_nt: TGTGCCAGCAGCTTGGGAGGGGGACTGGACTATGGCTACACCTTC
cdr3_aa: CASSLGGGLDYGYTF
clone_size: .
v_call: TRBV5-5
d_call: .
j_call: TRBJ1-2

cdr3_nt: TGCGCCAGCAGCCAAGTCCCCCCCGGGACCCTAGGGCAGACCCAGTACTTC
cdr3_aa: CASSQVPPGTLGQTQYF
clone_size: many
v_call: TRBV4-1
d_call: .
j_call: TRBJ2-5

cdr3_nt: TGCAGCGTTGATTTCGAGCTTGGTGAGCAGTTCTTC
cdr3_aa: CSVDFELGEQFF
clone_size: .
v_call: TRBV29-1
d_call: .
j_call: TRBJ2-1

cdr3_nt: TGTGCCAGCCGACGGTTGGTGAACACTGAAGCTTTCTTT
cdr3_aa: CASRRLVNTEAFF
clone_size: .
v_call: TRBV7-8
d_call: .
j_call: TRBJ1-1

cdr3_nt: TGTGCCAGCAGCTTGGGGCAGCTAGGTGCCACTGAAGCTTTCTTT
cdr3_aa: CASSLGQLGATEAFF
clone_size: .
v_call: TRBV11-2
d_call: .
j_call: TRBJ1-1

cdr3_nt: TGTGCCAGCAACCAACGGTTCGGGGGAGCTTTCTTT
cdr3_aa: CASNQRFGGAFF
clone_size: .
v_call: TRBV6-5
d_call: .
j_call: TRBJ1-1

cdr3_nt: TGTGCCAGCAGGCTGGACAGGCAATCTGAAAAACTGTTTTTT
cdr3_aa: CASRLDRQSEKLFF
clone_size: .
v_call: TRBV2
d_call: TRBD1
j_call: TRBJ1-4

cdr3_nt: TGTGCCAGCAGCGGAAATCTAGTGACTTACTCTGGGGCCAACGTCCTGACTTTC
cdr3_aa: CASSGNLVTYSGANVLTF
clone_size: few
v_call: TRBV9
d_call: .
j_call: TRBJ2-6

cdr3_nt: TGTGCTAGCAGCTTATTCGGGGGGGATGAGCAGTTCTTC
cdr3_aa: CASSLFGGDEQFF
clone_size: .
v_call: TRBV7-7
d_call: TRBD2
j_call: TRBJ2-1

cdr3_nt: TGTGCCAGCAGTTTGAACAGGGGCACTGAAGCTTTCTTT
cdr3_aa: CASSLNRGTEAFF
clone_size: .
v_call: TRBV12-3/TRBV12-4
d_call: TRBD1
j_call: TRBJ1-1

cdr3_nt: TGTGCCACCAGCAGAGATCCGGGGGGCTACGAGCAGTACTTC
cdr3_aa: CATSRDPGGYEQYF
clone_size: .
v_call: TRBV15
d_call: TRBD2
j_call: TRBJ2-7

cdr3_nt: TGTGCCAGCAGCTTCACAGGGGATAACAATCAGCCCCAGCATTTT
cdr3_aa: CASSFTGDNNQPQHF
clone_size: .
v_call: TRBV13
d_call: TRBD1
j_call: TRBJ1-5

cdr3_nt: TGCAGTGCTAGGCACCTCGGGGACTCACCCCTCCACTTT
cdr3_aa: CSARHLGDSPLHF
clone_size: .
v_call: TRBV20-1
d_call: .
j_call: TRBJ1-6

cdr3_nt: TGTGCCAGCAGCTTAGGGGGTTTAAGGACAGGCGACTATGGCTACACCTTC
cdr3_aa: CASSLGGLRTGDYGYTF
clone_size: .
v_call: TRBV7-8
d_call: TRBD1
j_call: TRBJ1-2

cdr3_nt: TGCAGTGCACGCCCTCCGGGACAGGGGATGGAGACCCAGTACTTC
cdr3_aa: CSARPPGQGMETQYF
clone_size: few
v_call: TRBV20-1
d_call: TRBD1
j_call: TRBJ2-5

cdr3_nt: TGTGCCAGCGTGCCGACCGGGAGAGGGACTTATGGCTACACCTTC
cdr3_aa: CASVPTGRGTYGYTF
clone_size: .
v_call: TRBV12-3/TRBV12-4
d_call: .
j_call: TRBJ1-2